These 29 T cell receptor beta chains originate from one sample sequenced in a study of human T cells and chemical hapten exposure. One entry per CDR3 protein, called by TCRdb with MiXCR from the RACE reads. Among approximately 82,000 distinct CDR3 sequences listed, about 10% were seen once. As for time point: patch test 1, 2 weeks after DPC sensitization. The treatment: therapeutic diphenylcyclopropenone sensitization with weekly scalp DPC. This material consisted of whole blood, taken in connection with sensitization to the hapten diphenylcyclopropenone (DPC). The receptors derive from a man aged 35-49 years with alopecia areata. Some clones in this sample may be carry-over from other donors' samples.

This clonotype was seen ten or more times. The CDR3 nucleotides read TGCAGCGTTGCGTCAGGCACAGATACGCAGTATTTT. Translated, it gives CSVASGTDTQYF. The gene calls are TRBV29-1 and TRBJ2-3; unclear D gene. This CDR3 has 12 amino acids. The germline V and J ends were trimmed by 4 bases and 1 base, with 6 bases remaining between them. Per the germline V gene, CDR1 is SQVTM and CDR2 is ANQGSEA.

This clonotype was seen at least ten times. The chain recombines TRBV7-6 with TRBJ1-2, with D uncertain. Trimming left V 6 bases short and J 7 bases short, with 9 bases between. The CDR3 contains 11 residues. Per germline, CDR1 SGHVS and CDR2 FNYEAQ. For the CDR3, the DNA is TGTGCCAGCAGTTGGGAGGGTGGCTACACCTTC. This codes for CASSWEGGYTF.

This chain connects TRBV6-6 to TRBJ2-5; weak D call: TRBD1 (8 bases). V dropped 6 bases and J dropped 4 bases, with 12 bases sitting between them. In germline, CDR1 is MNHNY, CDR2 SVGAGI (reference sequence). CDR3 length: 13 amino acids. Written as DNA, the CDR3 is TGTGCCAGCAGAAACAGGGGGGGAGAGACCCAGTACTTC. It specifies CASRNRGGETQYF.

The chain recombines TRBV6-2 or TRBV6-3 with TRBJ1-2; no definite D call. CDR1 is MNHEY and CDR2 is SVGEGT in the germline V gene. This CDR3 is 15 amino acids long. Between the trimmed V and J ends, which lost 7 bases and 4 bases, there was a span of 19 bases. CDR3 DNA sequence: TGTGCCAGCACCCACCCGCGGCGGGGAAGCTATGGCTACACCTTC. Amino acids: CASTHPRRGSYGYTF.

This chain joins TRBV7-2 and TRBJ1-5; D might be TRBD1 (5 bases). The CDR3 runs to 13 residues. CDR1 and CDR2 (germline): SGHTA, FQGNSA. Trimming removed 1 base at V and 5 bases at J, with 6 bases between. The CDR3 DNA sequence: TGTGCCAGCAGCTTAGTAGGGGATCAGCCCCAGCATTTT. Translating gives CASSLVGDQPQHF.

This clonotype was seen at least ten times. The gene calls are TRBV6-1 and TRBJ1-3, with D unclear. Between the trimmed V and J ends, which lost 3 bases and 3 bases, there was a span of 9 bases. The CDR3 loop spans 14 amino acids. Germline V gives CDR1 MNHNS, CDR2 SASEGT. The CDR3 coding sequence is TGTGCCAGCAGTGACGGCAGAATTGGAAACACCATATATTTT. Amino acids: CASSDGRIGNTIYF.

This clonotype appeared a few times. V gene TRBV7-2 combines with J gene TRBJ2-4; 12 positions agree with TRBD1. The CDR3 sequence is 17 residues long. J lost 5 bases, V lost 0 bases, and 5 bases had no gene match. Germline CDR1 SGHTA, CDR2 FQGNSA. CDR3 sequence: CASSLAGTGGGENIQYF. CDR3 DNA sequence: TGTGCCAGCAGCTTAGCCGGGACAGGGGGCGGCGAAAACATTCAGTACTTC.

This clonotype was seen ten or more times. The V call is TRBV11-2, the J call TRBJ2-7; 14 positions match TRBD2. This CDR3 spans 16 amino acids. Trimming at V came to 3 bases and at J to 6 bases, leaving 7 bases not matched to a gene. Germline V gives CDR1 SGHAT, CDR2 FQNNGV. CDR3 in DNA: TGTGCCAGCAGCTTCGGACTAGCGGGGGGAGGGGGCGAGCAGTACGTC. This encodes CASSFGLAGGGGEQYV.

The chain links TRBV24-1 to TRBJ2-7, with no clear D. The CDR3 spans 12 residues. CDR1 is KGHDR, CDR2 SFDVKD, per germline. Trimming stripped 7 bases from V and 3 bases from J, with 9 bases between. As DNA, the CDR3 is TGTGCCACCAGACGGGCCGTCTACGAGCAGTACGTC. Its translation is CATRRAVYEQYV.

The chain joins TRBV10-3 to TRBJ2-1, with TRBD2 identical over 9 bases. The germline gives CDR1 ENHRY, CDR2 SYGVKD. The length of the CDR3 is 16 residues. With V trimmed by 4 bases and J by 6 bases, 10 bases remained unmatched. The CDR3 sequence: CAISAPSGNQFNEQFF. The DNA of the CDR3 is TGTGCCATCAGTGCCCCTAGCGGGAATCAGTTCAATGAGCAGTTCTTC.

This clonotype showed up just a few times. This chain uses TRBV4-1 with TRBJ2-7; D gene unclear. The V end was cut by 4 bases, the J end by 4 bases, with 14 bases between. Germline V CDR1 and CDR2: MGHRA, YSYEKL. This CDR3 contains 14 residues. CDR3 in amino acids: CASSREWRFYEQYF. The CDR3 DNA is TGCGCCAGCAGCCGGGAATGGCGCTTTTACGAGCAGTACTTC.

This clonotype came up many times. The V gene is TRBV29-1, the J gene TRBJ1-1; 11 bases fit TRBD1. Germline CDR1 is SQVTM and CDR2 is ANQGSEA. With 5 bases clipped from V and 10 bases from J, the junction kept 9 bases outside the gene matches. The CDR3 totals 13 residues. Written as DNA, the CDR3 is TGCAGCGTTCGGACAGGGGGCGCGATGGGAGCTTTCTTT. The encoded protein is CSVRTGGAMGAFF.

This clonotype was counted only a few times. The genes are TRBV6-5 and TRBJ2-1; TRBD2 aligns across 13 bases. The CDR3 is 16 amino acids. V lost 9 bases, J lost 6 bases, and 11 bases stayed unmatched. Germline V CDR1 and CDR2: MNHEY, SVGAGI. The CDR3 region is CASLTSGRAPVNEQFF. CDR3 bases: TGTGCCAGTTTAACTAGCGGGAGGGCCCCAGTCAATGAGCAGTTCTTC.

This clonotype was seen more than once but under ten times. The rearrangement uses TRBV10-3 and TRBJ2-7, with D unresolved. There are 15 residues in the CDR3. Per the germline V gene, CDR1 is ENHRY and CDR2 is SYGVKD. V lost 3 bases, J lost 4 bases, and 16 bases lay in between. CDR3 bases: TGTGCCATCAGTGAATCGCCAGCTAGTCGGTACGAGCAGTACTTC. Protein: CAISESPASRYEQYF.

This clonotype has ten or more counts. The chain employs TRBV28 and TRBJ1-2, with no clear D. This CDR3 has 12 amino acids. CDR1 MDHEN and CDR2 SYDVKM come from the germline V gene. The V end was cut by 1 base, the J end by 5 bases, with 5 bases between. Here the CDR3 reads CASSLFSYGYTF. CDR3 bases: TGTGCCAGCAGTTTATTCTCGTATGGCTACACCTTC.

This clonotype was seen at least ten times. CDR3 sequence: CASSLTLGQGESGYTF. The CDR3 DNA is TGTGCCAGCAGTCTTACGTTGGGACAGGGAGAGTCGGGCTACACCTTC. The chain joins TRBV12-3 or TRBV12-4 to TRBJ1-2; 9 nucleotides match TRBD1. This CDR3 has 16 residues. The junction had 15 bases not matched to a gene; V was cut back by 5 bases and J by 8 bases.

This clonotype has ten or more counts. This sequence joins TRBV5-1 and TRBJ1-4; D unclear. Germline values: CDR1 SGHRS, CDR2 YFSETQ. CDR3 length: 13 residues. The V end lost 3 bases, the J end lost 4 bases, and 7 bases lay between the germline ends. The CDR3 nucleotides are TGCGCCAGCAGCTCGGGCCTTAATGAAAAACTGTTTTTT. Translated, it gives CASSSGLNEKLFF.

On this clonotype itself: One junction end does not reproduce the germline sequence, and a read error may be involved. The rearrangement uses TRBV20-1 and TRBJ2-3; 10 bases map to TRBD2. This CDR3 spans 15 amino acids. The germline CDR1 and CDR2 sequences are DFQATT and SNEGSKA (reference sequence). CDR3 bases: TGCAGTGCTAGAGTAGCTAGCGGGAGCAAAGATACGCAGTATTTT. The encoded protein is CSARVASGSKDTQYF.

This clonotype showed up just a few times. The gene calls are TRBV25-1 and TRBJ2-5, with D tentatively TRBD1 or TRBD2 (5 bases each). V was shortened by 6 bases and J by 4 bases, with 18 bases between the two germline ends. Germline V gene sequence: CDR1 MGHDK, CDR2 SYGVNS. This CDR3 contains 15 residues. CDR3 sequence (DNA): TGTGCCAGCAGGTCCCAATCCGGGACCAGAGAGACCCAGTACTTC. It encodes CASRSQSGTRETQYF.

J is TRBJ1-2 and V is TRBV15; D not certain. V lost 5 bases and J 8 bases, leaving 24 bases between the germline ends. This CDR3 is built from 16 residues. Germline CDR1 is LNHNV and CDR2 is YYDKDF (reference sequence). The CDR3 spells CATSGGKGVGERGYTF. The CDR3, as DNA: TGTGCCACCAGCGGCGGGAAGGGTGTTGGAGAGCGGGGCTACACCTTC.

This clonotype was recorded a few times. V and J are TRBV5-1 and TRBJ1-1; D may be TRBD1 (6 bases). The CDR3 is 16 residues long. V dropped 0 bases and J dropped 3 bases, with 15 bases sitting between them. Germline values: CDR1 SGHRS, CDR2 YFSETQ. CDR3 sequence reads: CASSLAGRGADTEAFF. In DNA, the CDR3 is TGCGCCAGCAGCTTGGCAGGGAGGGGGGCGGACACTGAAGCTTTCTTT.

This clonotype has only a few counts. The V call is TRBV28, the J call TRBJ1-5; 7 bases are shared with TRBD1. CDR3 length equals 17 residues. V gave up 2 bases and J gave up 4 bases; unmatched junction bases: 11. The germline CDR1 and CDR2 sequences are MDHEN and SYDVKM. Here the CDR3 reads CASSLPRQGLSNQPQHF. For the CDR3, the DNA is TGTGCCAGCAGTTTACCGCGACAGGGCCTTTCTAATCAGCCCCAGCATTTT.

This clonotype was recorded a few times. The rearrangement links TRBV10-3 to TRBJ2-3; D ambiguous. V was shortened by 11 bases and J by 2 bases, with 8 bases between the two germline ends. This CDR3 has 11 residues. Germline CDR1 and CDR2: ENHRY and SYGVKD. CDR3 nucleotide sequence: TGTGCCGGCGGCTTCACAGATACGCAGTATTTT. Its translation is CAGGFTDTQYF.

The sample holds many counts of this clonotype. The rearrangement joins TRBV7-9 to TRBJ2-2; D is ambiguous. The CDR3 spans 13 residues. Per germline, CDR1 SEHNR and CDR2 FQNEAQ (reference sequence). The germline V and J ends were trimmed by 1 base and 4 bases, with 4 bases remaining between them. This chain's CDR3 is CASSLGITGELFF. The CDR3 DNA is TGTGCCAGCAGCTTAGGCATCACCGGGGAGCTGTTTTTT.

The chain recombines TRBV20-1 with TRBJ2-1; 7 bases match TRBD2. V gave up 0 bases and J gave up 9 bases; unmatched junction bases: 8. The CDR3 has 14 residues. Germline CDR1 is DFQATT and CDR2 is SNEGSKA (reference sequence). Here the CDR3 reads CSARDYSGLSEQFF. The DNA of the CDR3 is TGCAGTGCTAGAGATTATTCGGGACTATCTGAGCAGTTCTTC.

This chain joins TRBV6-5 and TRBJ2-1; D is unclear. Trimming stripped 0 bases from V and 6 bases from J, with 6 bases between. The CDR3 spans 13 residues. Germline V lookup: CDR1 MNHEY, CDR2 SVGAGI. In DNA, the CDR3 is TGTGCCAGCAGTTACTCGAGTGGCAATGAGCAGTTCTTC. The encoded protein is CASSYSSGNEQFF.

There are many counts of this clonotype. The chain is built from TRBV10-3 and TRBJ1-1; 10 nucleotides agree with TRBD1. The CDR3 runs to 19 residues. V trimming: 6 bases; J trimming: 0 bases; junction bases outside the gene matches: 16. The germline V gene has CDR1 ENHRY and CDR2 SYGVKD. The CDR3 here is CAIRPGQGTGAKMNTEAFF. The DNA for the CDR3 is TGTGCCATCAGACCGGGACAGGGGACCGGGGCAAAGATGAACACTGAAGCTTTCTTT.

The V call is TRBV30, the J call TRBJ1-4; D is undetermined. Germline V CDR1 and CDR2: GTSNPN, SVGIG (reference sequence). V was pared by 5 bases and J by 8 bases, with 6 bases between. The CDR3 runs to 10 residues. This CDR3 reads CAWGDEKLFF. As DNA, the CDR3 is TGTGCCTGGGGCGACGAAAAACTGTTTTTT.

This clonotype was observed at least ten times. The CDR3 DNA follows: TGCAGCGTTGAACGGGGACAGGGGGTAAAGGATGGCTACACCTTC. It specifies CSVERGQGVKDGYTF. This sequence joins TRBV29-1 and TRBJ1-2; 11 bases match TRBD1. Trimming cost V 2 bases and J 6 bases; bases outside gene matches: 8. The germline V gene encodes CDR1 SQVTM and CDR2 ANQGSEA. This CDR3 has 15 residues.